This T cell receptor beta chain was observed in a study of cytomegalovirus exposure and HLA in healthy donors. Using immunoSEQ multiplex PCR, the repertoire was profiled, and TCRdb retains in-frame clones only, with some absent. The data contain about 49,000 clones, roughly 92% of them singletons. Germline V gives CDR1 WNHNN, CDR2 SYGVQD (reference sequence). J lost 6 bases, V lost 4 bases, and 3 bases had no gene match. The CDR3 contains 13 residues. The rearrangement uses TRBV10-1 and TRBJ2-1; TRBD2 matches at 7 bases. The source material was PBMCs. This clonotype was sampled from a man aged 18 to 29 in good health and CMV-seronegative. The CDR3 region is CASSAGGSNEQFF. In DNA, the CDR3 is TGCGCCAGCAGTGCGGGCGGGAGCAATGAGCAGTTCTTC.